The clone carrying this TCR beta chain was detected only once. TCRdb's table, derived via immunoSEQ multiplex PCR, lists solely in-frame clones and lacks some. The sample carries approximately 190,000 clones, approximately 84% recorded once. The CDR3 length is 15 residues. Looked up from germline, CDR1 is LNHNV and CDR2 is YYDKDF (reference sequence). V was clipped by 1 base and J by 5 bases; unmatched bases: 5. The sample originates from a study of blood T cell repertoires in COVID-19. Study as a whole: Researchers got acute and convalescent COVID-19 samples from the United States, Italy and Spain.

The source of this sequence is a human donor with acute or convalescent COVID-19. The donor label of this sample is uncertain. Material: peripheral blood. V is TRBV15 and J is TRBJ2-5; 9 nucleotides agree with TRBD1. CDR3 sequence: CATSRGTGGDETQYF. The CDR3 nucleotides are TGTGCCACCAGCAGAGGAACAGGGGGCGATGAGACCCAGTACTTC.